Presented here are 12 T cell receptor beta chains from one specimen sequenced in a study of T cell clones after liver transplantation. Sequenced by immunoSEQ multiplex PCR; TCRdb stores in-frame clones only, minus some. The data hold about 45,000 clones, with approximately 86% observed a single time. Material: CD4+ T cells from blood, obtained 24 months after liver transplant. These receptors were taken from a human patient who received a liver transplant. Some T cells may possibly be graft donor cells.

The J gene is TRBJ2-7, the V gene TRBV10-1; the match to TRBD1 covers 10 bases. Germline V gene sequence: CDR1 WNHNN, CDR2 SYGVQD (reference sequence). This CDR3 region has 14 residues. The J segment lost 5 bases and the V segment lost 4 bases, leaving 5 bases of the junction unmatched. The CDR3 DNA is TGCGCCAGCAGTGGTGGACAGGGGGGAAACGAGCAGTACTTC. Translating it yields CASSGGQGGNEQYF.

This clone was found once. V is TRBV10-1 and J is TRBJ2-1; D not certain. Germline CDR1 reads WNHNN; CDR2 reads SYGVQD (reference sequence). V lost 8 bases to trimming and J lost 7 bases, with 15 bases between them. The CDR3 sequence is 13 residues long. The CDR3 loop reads CASGPSVGNEQFF. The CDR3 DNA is TGCGCCAGCGGACCCTCCGTCGGGAATGAGCAGTTCTTC.

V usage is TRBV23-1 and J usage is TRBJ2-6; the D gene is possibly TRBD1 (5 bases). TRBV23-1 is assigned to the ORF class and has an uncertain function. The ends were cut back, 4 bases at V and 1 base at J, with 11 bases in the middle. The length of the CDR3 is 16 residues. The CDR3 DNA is TGCGCCAGCAGTCGGGGCAGGGATTCTGGGGCCAACGTCCTGACTTTC. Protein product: CASSRGRDSGANVLTF.

The CDR3 here is CASSEDSRYGYTF. DNA of the CDR3: TGTGCCAGCAGTGAAGACAGCCGCTATGGCTACACCTTC. V and J are TRBV25-1 and TRBJ1-2; D may be TRBD1 (5 bases). CDR3 length: 13 residues. Germline V CDR1 and CDR2: MGHDK, SYGVNS. V was pared by 2 bases and J by 4 bases, with 8 bases between.

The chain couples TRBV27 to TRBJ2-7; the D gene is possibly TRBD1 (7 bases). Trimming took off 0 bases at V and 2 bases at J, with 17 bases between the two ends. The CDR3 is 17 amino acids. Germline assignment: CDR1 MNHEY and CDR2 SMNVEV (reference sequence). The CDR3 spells CASSLSPQGGGTYEQYF. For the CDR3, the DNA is TGTGCCAGCAGTTTATCCCCCCAGGGGGGCGGAACCTACGAGCAGTACTTC.

The CDR3 coding sequence is TGTGCCAGCGGCCCACGGGGTGGGAATCAGCCCCAGCATTTT. Its translation is CASGPRGGNQPQHF. The chain carries TRBV2 and TRBJ1-5; no firm D call. Germline values: CDR1 SNHLY, CDR2 FYNNEI. This CDR3 comprises 14 residues. Trimming cost V 8 bases and J 4 bases, with 15 bases left between them.

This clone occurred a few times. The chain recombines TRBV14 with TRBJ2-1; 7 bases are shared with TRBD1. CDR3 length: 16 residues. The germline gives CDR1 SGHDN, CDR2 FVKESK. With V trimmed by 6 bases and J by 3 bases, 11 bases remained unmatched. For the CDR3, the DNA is TGTGCCAGCAGTCGGATAGGGGGCCAGGGCTACAATGAGCAGTTCTTC. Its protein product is CASSRIGGQGYNEQFF.

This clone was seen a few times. CDR3 sequence: CASSPRVTSEQYF. In nucleotides, the CDR3 is TGTGCCAGCAGTCCACGAGTGACGTCCGAGCAGTACTTC. The rearrangement uses TRBV7-9 and TRBJ2-7; D remains ambiguous. The CDR3 covers 13 residues. V was trimmed by 6 bases and J by 6 bases, leaving 15 bases between them. Germline CDR1 reads SEHNR; CDR2 reads FQNEAQ (reference sequence).

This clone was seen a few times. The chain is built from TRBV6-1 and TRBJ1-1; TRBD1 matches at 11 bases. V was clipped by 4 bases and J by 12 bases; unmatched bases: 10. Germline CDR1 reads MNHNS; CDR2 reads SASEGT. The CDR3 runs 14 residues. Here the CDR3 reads CASSGAPGQGGTFF. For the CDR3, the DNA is TGTGCCAGCAGTGGAGCCCCGGGACAGGGGGGAACTTTCTTT.

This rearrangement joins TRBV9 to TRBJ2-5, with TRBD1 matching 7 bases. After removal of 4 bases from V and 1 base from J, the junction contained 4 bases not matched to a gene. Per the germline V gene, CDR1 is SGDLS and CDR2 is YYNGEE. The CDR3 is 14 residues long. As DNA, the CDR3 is TGTGCCAGCAGCATAGGACAGGTCCAAGAGACCCAGTACTTC. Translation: CASSIGQVQETQYF.

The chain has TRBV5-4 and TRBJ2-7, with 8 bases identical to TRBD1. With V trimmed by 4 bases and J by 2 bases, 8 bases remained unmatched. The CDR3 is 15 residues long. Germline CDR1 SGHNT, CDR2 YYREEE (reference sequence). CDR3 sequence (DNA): TGTGCCAGCAGCCCCACCCCGGGACAGGCCTACGAGCAGTACTTC. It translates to CASSPTPGQAYEQYF.

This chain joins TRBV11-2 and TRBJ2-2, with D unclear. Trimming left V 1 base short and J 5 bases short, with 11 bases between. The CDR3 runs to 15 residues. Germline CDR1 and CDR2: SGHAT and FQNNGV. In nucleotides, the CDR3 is TGTGCCAGCAGCTTAGCAGCGCCGAGTACCGGGGAGCTGTTTTTT. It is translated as CASSLAAPSTGELFF.